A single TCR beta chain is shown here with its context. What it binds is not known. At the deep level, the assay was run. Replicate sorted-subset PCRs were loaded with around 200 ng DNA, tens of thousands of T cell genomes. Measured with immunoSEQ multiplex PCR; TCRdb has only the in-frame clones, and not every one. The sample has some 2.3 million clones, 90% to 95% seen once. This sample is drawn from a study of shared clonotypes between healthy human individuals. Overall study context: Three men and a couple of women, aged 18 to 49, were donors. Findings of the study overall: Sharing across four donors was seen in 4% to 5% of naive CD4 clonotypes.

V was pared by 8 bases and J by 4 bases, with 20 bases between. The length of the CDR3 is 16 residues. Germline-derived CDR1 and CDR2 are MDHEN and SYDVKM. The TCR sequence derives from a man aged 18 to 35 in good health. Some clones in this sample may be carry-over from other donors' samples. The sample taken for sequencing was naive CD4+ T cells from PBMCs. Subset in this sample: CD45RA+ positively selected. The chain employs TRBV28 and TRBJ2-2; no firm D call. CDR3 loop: CASRASKHSVTGELFF. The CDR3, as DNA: TGTGCCAGCCGGGCGTCAAAGCACTCGGTCACCGGGGAGCTGTTTTTT.